This TCR beta chain was captured by sequencing in a study of shared clonotypes between healthy human individuals. J lost 9 bases, V lost 7 bases, and 16 bases had no gene match. The CDR3 is made up of 16 amino acids. Germline V gives CDR1 MNHEY, CDR2 SMNVEV (reference sequence). Method: immunoSEQ multiplex PCR; TCRdb's copy keeps in-frame clones and lacks some. The table records hundreds of thousands of clones, around 97% of them present only once. The sample was naive CD4+ T cells sorted from blood. Subset reported: CD45RA+ positively selected. The rearrangement joins TRBV27 to TRBJ2-1, with 9 bases aligning to TRBD2. This TCR was recovered from a woman aged 25-40 years in good health. The CDR3 DNA reads as TGTGCCAGCAAGCCCTTAGCGGGAGCGGGCCGAGGTGAGCAGTTCTTC. Amino acids: CASKPLAGAGRGEQFF.